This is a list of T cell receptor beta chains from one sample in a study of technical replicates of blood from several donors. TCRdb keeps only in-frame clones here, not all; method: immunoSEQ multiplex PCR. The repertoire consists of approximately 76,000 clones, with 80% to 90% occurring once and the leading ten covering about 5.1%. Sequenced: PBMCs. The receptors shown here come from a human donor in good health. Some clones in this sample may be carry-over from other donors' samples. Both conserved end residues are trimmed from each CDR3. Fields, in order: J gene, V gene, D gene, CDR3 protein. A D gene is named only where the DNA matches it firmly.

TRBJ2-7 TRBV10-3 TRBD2 AIRGTSGYYEQY
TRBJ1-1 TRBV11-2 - ASSLLLGGTEAF
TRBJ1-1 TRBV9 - ASSRTGQMNTEAF
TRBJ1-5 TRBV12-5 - ASGLVTSGGENQPQH
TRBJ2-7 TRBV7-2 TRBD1 ASSFRQGNAYEQY
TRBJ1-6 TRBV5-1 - ASSLVRNSPLH
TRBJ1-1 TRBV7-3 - ASSPYLYSEAF
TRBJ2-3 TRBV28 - ASSLLGRTVTDTQY
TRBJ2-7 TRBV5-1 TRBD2 ASSSRGGSSYEQY
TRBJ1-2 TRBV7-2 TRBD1 ASSQFSGGSNYGYT
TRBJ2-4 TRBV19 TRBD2 ASSTGTSDLKNIQY
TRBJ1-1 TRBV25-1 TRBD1 ASSDSGTGSPEAF
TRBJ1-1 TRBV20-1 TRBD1 SAPQGARAF
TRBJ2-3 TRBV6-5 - ASLSRGDTQY
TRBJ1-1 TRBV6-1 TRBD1 ASAGTGNTEAF
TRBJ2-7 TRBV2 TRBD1 ASRQGSHEQY
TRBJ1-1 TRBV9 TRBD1 ASGQTGWDTEAF
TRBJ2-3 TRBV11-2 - ASSLFWEWSSDTQY
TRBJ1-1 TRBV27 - ASSRGWGNTEAF
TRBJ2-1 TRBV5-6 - ASSLGRGQF
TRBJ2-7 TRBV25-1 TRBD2 ASSESIAGVGEQY
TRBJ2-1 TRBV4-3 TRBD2 ASSYSGTSGYNEQF
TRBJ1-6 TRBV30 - AWSPYRVVESSPLH
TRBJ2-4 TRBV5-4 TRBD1 ASSLATTGRNIQY
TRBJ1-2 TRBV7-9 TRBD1 ASSPGQGPYGYT
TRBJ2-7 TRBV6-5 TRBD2 ASSYSGLAGGEQY
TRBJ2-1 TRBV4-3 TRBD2 ASSHGTSGRDNEQF
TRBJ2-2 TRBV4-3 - ASSQDWNGVATGELF
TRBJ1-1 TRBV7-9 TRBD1 ASSLGGRQGTPEAF
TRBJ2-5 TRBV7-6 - ASSLVGEETQY
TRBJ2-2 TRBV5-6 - ASRPGTGELF
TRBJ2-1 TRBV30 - AWTDYNEQF
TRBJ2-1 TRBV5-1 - ASSFGGGLRNEQF
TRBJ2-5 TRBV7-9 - ASSSMDGEETQY
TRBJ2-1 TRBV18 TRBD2 ASSPPAGGWNEQF
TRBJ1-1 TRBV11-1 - ASSAVRDGTEAF
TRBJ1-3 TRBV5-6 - ASSLDYFSGNTIY